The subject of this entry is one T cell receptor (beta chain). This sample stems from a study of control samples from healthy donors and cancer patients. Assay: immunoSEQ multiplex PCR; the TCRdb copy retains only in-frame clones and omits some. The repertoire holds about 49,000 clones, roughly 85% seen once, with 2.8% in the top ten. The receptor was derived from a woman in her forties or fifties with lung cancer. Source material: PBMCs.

CDR3 residues: CASSRTSGSTDTQYF. The CDR3 nucleotides are TGTGCCAGCAGCCGGACTAGCGGGAGCACAGATACGCAGTATTTT. The V and J genes are TRBV11-3 and TRBJ2-3, with 11 bases matching TRBD2. Trimming removed 5 bases from V and 0 bases from J; junction bases left unmatched: 1. Germline V gives CDR1 SGHNT, CDR2 YENEEA. CDR3 length equals 15 residues.